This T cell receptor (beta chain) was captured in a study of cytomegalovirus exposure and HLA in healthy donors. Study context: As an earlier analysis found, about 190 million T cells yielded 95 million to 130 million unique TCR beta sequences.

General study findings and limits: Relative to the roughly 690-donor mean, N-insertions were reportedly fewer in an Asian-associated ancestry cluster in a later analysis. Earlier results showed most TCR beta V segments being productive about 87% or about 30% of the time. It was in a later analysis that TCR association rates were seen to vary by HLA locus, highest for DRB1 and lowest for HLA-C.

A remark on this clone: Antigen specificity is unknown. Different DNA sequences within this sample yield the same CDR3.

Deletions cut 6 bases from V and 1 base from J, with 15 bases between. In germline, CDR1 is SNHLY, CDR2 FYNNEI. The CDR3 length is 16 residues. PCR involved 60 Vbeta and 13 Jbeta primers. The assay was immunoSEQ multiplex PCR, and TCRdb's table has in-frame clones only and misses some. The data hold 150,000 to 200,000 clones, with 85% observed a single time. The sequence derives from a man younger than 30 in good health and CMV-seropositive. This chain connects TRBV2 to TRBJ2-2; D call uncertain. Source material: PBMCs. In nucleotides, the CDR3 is TGTGCCAGCAGCGTTTCTCCCTCGGTGAACACCGGGGAGCTGTTTTTT. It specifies CASSVSPSVNTGELFF.